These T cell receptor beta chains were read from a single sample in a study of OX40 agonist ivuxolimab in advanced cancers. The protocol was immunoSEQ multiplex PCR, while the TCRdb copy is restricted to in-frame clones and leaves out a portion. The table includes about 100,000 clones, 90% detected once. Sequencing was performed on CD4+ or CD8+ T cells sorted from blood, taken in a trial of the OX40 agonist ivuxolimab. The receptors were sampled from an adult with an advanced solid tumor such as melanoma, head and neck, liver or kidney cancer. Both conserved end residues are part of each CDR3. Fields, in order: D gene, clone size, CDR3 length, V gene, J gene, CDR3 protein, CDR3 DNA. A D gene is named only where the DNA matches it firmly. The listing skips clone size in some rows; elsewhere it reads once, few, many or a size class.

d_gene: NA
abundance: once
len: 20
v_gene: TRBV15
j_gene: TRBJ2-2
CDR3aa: CATSRARLVGSNKNTGELFF
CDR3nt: TGTGCCACCAGCAGAGCGCGCCTGGTAGGGAGCAATAAGAACACCGGGGAGCTGTTTTTT

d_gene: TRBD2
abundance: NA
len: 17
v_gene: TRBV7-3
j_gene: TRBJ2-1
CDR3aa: CASSPRALTSGVNEQFF
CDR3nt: TGTGCCAGCAGCCCCCGAGCCCTGACTAGCGGGGTGAATGAGCAGTTCTTC

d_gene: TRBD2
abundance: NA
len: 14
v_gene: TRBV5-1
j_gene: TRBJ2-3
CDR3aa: CASSVGTTRDTQYF
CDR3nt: TGCGCCAGCAGCGTCGGGACTACAAGAGATACGCAGTATTTT

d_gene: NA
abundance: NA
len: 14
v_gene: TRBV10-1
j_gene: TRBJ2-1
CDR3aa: CASRPQGKYNEQFF
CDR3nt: TGCGCCAGCAGACCTCAGGGAAAGTACAATGAGCAGTTCTTC

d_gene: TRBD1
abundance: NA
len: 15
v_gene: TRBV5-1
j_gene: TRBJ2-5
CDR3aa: CASSLTDRVLETQYF
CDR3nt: TGCGCCAGCAGCTTAACGGACAGGGTTTTAGAGACCCAGTACTTC

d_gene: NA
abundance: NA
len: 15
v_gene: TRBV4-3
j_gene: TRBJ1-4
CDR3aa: CASSQDLGSQFKLFF
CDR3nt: TGCGCCAGCAGCCAAGATTTAGGGTCACAGTTTAAGCTGTTTTTT

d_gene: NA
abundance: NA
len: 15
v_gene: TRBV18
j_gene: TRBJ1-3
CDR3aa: CASSPRQLSGNTIYF
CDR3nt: TGTGCCAGCTCACCCCGACAGCTCTCTGGAAACACCATATATTTT

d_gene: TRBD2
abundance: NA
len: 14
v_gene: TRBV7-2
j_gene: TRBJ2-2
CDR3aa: CASSFGRETGELFF
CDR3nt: TGTGCCAGCAGCTTTGGGAGGGAGACCGGGGAGCTGTTTTTT

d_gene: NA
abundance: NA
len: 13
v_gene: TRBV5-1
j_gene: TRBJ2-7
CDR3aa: CASSPRVAYEQYF
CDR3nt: TGCGCCAGCAGCCCTCGGGTCGCCTACGAGCAGTACTTC

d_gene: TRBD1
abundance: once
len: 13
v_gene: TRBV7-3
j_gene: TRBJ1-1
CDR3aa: CASSQGGNTEAFF
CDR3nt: TGTGCCAGCAGCCAGGGGGGGAACACTGAAGCTTTCTTT

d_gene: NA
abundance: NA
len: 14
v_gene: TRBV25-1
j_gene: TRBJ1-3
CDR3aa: CASSELGVGNTIYF
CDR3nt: TGTGCCAGCAGTGAGCTGGGGGTGGGAAACACCATATATTTT

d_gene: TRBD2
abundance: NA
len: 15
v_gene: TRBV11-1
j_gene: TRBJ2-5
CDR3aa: CASSTGTSGPGTQYF
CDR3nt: TGTGCCAGCAGCACAGGGACTAGCGGTCCGGGGACCCAGTACTTC

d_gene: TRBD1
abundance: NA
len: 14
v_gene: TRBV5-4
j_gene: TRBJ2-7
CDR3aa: CASSSQGILSEQYF
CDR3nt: TGTGCCAGCAGCTCACAGGGGATCCTAAGCGAGCAGTACTTC

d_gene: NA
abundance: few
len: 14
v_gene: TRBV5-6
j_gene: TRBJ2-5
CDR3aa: CASSADYHQETQYF
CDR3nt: TGTGCCAGCAGCGCCGACTACCACCAAGAGACCCAGTACTTC

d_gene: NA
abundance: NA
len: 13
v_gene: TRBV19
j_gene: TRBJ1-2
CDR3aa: CASRTTTGDGYTF
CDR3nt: TGTGCCAGTAGAACCACGACAGGCGATGGCTACACCTTC

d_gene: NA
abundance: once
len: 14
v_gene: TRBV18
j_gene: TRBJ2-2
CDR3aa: CASSPTTEIGELFF
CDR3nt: TGTGCCAGCTCACCAACTACGGAAATCGGGGAGCTGTTTTTT

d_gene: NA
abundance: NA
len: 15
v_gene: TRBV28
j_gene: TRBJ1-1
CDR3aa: CASSLSWGVNTEAFF
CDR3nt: TGTGCCAGCAGTTTATCTTGGGGAGTGAACACTGAAGCTTTCTTT

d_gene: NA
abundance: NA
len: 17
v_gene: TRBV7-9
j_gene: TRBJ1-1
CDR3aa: CARTTSPTWGLNTEAFF
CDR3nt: TGTGCCAGAACTACATCACCAACGTGGGGTCTGAACACTGAAGCTTTCTTT

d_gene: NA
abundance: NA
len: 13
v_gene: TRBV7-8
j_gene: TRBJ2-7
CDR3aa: CASSLGGGVQQYF
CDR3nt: TGTGCCAGCAGCTTAGGAGGAGGGGTTCAGCAGTACTTC

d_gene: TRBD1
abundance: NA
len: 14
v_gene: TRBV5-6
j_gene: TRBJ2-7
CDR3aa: CASSKGQGPYEQYF
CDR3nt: TGTGCCAGCAGCAAGGGACAGGGACCCTACGAGCAGTACTTC

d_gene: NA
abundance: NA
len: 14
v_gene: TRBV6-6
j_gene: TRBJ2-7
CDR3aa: CASSSTGYSYEQYF
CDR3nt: TGTGCCAGCAGTTCGACTGGATACTCCTACGAGCAGTACTTC

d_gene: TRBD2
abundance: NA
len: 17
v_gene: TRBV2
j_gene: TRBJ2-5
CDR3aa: CASKTGTSGRASETQYF
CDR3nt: TGTGCCAGCAAGACAGGGACTAGCGGGAGGGCCTCAGAGACCCAGTACTTC

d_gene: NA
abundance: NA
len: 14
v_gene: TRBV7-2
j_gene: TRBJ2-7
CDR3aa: CASSFTGLAYEQYF
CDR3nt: TGTGCCAGCAGCTTCACAGGCCTGGCCTACGAGCAGTACTTC

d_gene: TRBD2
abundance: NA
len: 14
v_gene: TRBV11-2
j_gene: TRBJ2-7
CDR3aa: CASSKLAGGSEQYF
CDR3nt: TGTGCCAGCAGCAAACTAGCGGGAGGGTCTGAGCAGTACTTC

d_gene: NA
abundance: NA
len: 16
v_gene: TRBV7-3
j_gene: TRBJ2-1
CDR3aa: CASSPSGTSAYNEQFF
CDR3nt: TGTGCCAGCAGCCCCTCGGGGACTTCGGCCTACAATGAGCAGTTCTTC

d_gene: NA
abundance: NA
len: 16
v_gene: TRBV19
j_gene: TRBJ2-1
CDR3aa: CASSLVGAPPYNEQFF
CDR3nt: TGTGCCAGTAGTCTGGTGGGGGCCCCACCCTACAATGAGCAGTTCTTC

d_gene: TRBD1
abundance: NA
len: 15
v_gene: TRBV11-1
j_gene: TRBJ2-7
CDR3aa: CASSPGQGSYHEQYF
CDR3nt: TGTGCCAGCAGCCCAGGACAGGGATCTTACCACGAGCAGTACTTC

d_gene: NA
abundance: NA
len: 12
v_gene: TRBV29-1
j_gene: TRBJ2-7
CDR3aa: CSVTGTTYEQYF
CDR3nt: TGCAGCGTGACCGGGACCACCTACGAGCAGTACTTC

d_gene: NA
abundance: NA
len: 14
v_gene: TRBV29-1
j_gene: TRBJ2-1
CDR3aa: CSAQDGRVSDEQFF
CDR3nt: TGCAGCGCACAGGACGGCAGGGTATCGGATGAGCAGTTCTTC

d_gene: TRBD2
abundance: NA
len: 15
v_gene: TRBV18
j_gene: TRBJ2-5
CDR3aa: CASSPPGTSGETQYF
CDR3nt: TGTGCCAGCTCACCACCGGGGACTAGCGGAGAGACCCAGTACTTC

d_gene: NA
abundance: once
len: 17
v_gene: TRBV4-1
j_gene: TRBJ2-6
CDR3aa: CASSQVGALSGANVLTF
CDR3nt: TGCGCCAGCAGCCAAGTAGGAGCTCTCTCTGGGGCCAACGTCCTGACTTTC

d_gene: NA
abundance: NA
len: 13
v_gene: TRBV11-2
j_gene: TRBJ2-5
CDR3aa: CASSTGRGETQYF
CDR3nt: TGTGCCAGCAGCACAGGGAGAGGCGAGACCCAGTACTTC

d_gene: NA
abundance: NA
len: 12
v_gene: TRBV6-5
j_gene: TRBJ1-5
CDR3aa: CASSSGSQPQHF
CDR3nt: TGTGCCAGCAGCTCAGGGTCTCAGCCCCAGCATTTT